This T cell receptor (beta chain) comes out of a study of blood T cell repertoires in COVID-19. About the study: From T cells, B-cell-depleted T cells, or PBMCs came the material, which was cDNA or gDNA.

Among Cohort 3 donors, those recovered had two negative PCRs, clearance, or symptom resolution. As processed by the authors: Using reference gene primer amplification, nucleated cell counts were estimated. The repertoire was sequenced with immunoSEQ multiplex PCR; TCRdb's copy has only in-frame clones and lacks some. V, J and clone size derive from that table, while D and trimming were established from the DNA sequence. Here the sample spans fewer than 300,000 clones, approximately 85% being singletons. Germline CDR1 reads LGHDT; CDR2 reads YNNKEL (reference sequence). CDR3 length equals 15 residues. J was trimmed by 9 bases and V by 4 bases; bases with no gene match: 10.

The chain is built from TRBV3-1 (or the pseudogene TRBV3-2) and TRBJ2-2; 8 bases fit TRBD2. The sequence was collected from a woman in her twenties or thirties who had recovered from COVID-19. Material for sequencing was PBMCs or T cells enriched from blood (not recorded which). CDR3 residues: CASSLGAGDPRELFF. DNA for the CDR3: TGTGCCAGCAGCCTTGGAGCGGGAGATCCCAGGGAGCTGTTTTTT.